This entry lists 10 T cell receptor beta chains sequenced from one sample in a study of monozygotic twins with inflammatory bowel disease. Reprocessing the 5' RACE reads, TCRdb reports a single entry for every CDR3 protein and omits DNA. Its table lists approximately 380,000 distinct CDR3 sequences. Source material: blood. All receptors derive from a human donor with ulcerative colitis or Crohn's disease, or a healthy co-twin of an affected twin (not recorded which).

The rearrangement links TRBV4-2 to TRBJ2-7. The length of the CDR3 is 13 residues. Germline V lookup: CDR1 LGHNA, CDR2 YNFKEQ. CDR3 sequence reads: CASSPDSDYEQYF.

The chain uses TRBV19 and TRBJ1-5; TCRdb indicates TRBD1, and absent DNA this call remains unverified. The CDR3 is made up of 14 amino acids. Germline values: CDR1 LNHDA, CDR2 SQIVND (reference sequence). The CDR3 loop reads CASSASQGMQPQHF.

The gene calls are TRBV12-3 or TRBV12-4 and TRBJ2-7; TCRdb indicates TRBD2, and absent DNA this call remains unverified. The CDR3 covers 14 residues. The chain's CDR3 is CASSSWRGDVEQYF.

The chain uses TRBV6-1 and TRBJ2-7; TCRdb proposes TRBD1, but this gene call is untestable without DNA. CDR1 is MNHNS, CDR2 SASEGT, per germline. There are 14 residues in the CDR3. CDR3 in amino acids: CASSHRRGYYEQYF.

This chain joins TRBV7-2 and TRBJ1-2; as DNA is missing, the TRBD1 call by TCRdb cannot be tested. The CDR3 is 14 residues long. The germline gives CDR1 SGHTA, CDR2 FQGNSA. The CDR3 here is CASSLGGADYGYTF.

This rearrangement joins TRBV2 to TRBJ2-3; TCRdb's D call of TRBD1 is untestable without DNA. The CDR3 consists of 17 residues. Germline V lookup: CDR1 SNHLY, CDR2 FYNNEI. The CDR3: CASLAWDGGPSTDTQYF.

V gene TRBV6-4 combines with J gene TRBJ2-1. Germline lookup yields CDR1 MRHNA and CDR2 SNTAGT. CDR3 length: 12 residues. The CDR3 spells CASSVDGVEQFF.

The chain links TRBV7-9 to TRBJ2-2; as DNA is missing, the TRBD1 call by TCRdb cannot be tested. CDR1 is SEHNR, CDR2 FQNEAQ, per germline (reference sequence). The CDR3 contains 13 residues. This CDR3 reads CASSFQGLAELFF.

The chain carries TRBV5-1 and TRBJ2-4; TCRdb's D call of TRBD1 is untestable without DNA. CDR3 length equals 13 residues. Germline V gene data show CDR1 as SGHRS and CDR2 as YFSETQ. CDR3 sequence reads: CASSPGQGNIQYF. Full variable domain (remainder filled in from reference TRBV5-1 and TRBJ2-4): KAGVTQTPRYLIKTRGQQVTLSCSPISGHRSVSWYQQTPGQGLQFLFEYFSETQRNKGNFPGRFSGRQFSNSRSEMNVSTLELGDSALYLCASSPGQGNIQYFGAGTRLSVL.

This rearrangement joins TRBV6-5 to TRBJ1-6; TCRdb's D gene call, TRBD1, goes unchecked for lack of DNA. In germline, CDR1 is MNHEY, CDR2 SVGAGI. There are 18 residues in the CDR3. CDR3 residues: CASSYRRTVSSYNSPLHF.